The rows below give T cell receptor beta chains drawn from one sample of a study of patients and donors after allogeneic stem cell transplantation. MiXCR, run by TCRdb on the RT-PCR reads, gives a single entry per CDR3 protein. The sample yields roughly 230,000 distinct CDR3 sequences, 11% to 15% seen once. The source material was blood, either unsorted or a sorted T cell fraction (not recorded which). These receptors came from a human donor who was either an allogeneic HSCT recipient or a stem cell or donor lymphocyte infusion donor (not recorded which). It is not recorded whose cells these are; they may come from a transplant donor. Each CDR3 is given with its conserved first and last residue. D genes are given only for firm matches. Size values are once, few and many counts, or a class for expanded clones, and some rows have none.

>TRBV18|few|NA|12|TRBJ2-1
TGTGCCAGCTCACCACCGTACAATGAGCAGTTCTTC
CASSPPYNEQFF
>TRBV20-1|many|NA|11|TRBJ2-7
TGCAGTGCTAGAGATCGGCTCGAGCAGTACTTC
CSARDRLEQYF
>TRBV18|many|TRBD1|15|TRBJ2-5
TGTGCCAGCTCATCCAAGGGACAGGAGAAGAAGACCCAGTACTTC
CASSSKGQEKKTQYF
>TRBV13|many|NA|14|TRBJ1-1
TGTGCCAGCAGCTACGGACAGCTGAACACTGAAGCTTTCTTT
CASSYGQLNTEAFF
>TRBV5-1|NA|TRBD1|18|TRBJ2-6
TGCGCCAGCAGCGAACGGACAGGGCTCATCTCTGGAACCAACGTCCTGACTTTC
CASSERTGLISGTNVLTF
>TRBV12-3/TRBV12-4|many|TRBD1|16|TRBJ1-1
TGTGCCAGCAGTATCCGGACAGGGTATGGGAACACTGAAGCTTTCTTT
CASSIRTGYGNTEAFF
>TRBV5-5|many|NA|15|TRBJ1-2
TGTGCCAGCAGCTTGGTTTGGGGGGGAGATTATGGCTACACCTTC
CASSLVWGGDYGYTF
>TRBV7-2|NA|NA|15|TRBJ2-1
TGTGCCAGCGGAACCCGGAGCCACTCCTACAATGAGCAGTTCTTC
CASGTRSHSYNEQFF
>TRBV12-3/TRBV12-4|many|NA|14|TRBJ2-2
TGTGCCAGCAGGAGGACAGATTTTAACGGGGAGCTGTTTTTT
CASRRTDFNGELFF
>TRBV30|NA|NA|16|TRBJ1-1
TGTGTCTGGAGTGTACCTCTAACCGGGCTAGGCACTGAAGCTTTCTTT
CVWSVPLTGLGTEAFF
>TRBV24-1|few|NA|16|TRBJ1-5
TGTGCCACCAGTGATACCGGACAACCCAGCAATCAGCCCCAGCATTTT
CATSDTGQPSNQPQHF
>TRBV5-1|NA|TRBD2|18|TRBJ2-7
TGCGCCAGCAGCGGGGCAGGGGTTAATAGCGGGGCGAACTACGAGCAGTACTTC
CASSGAGVNSGANYEQYF
>TRBV6-2/TRBV6-3|many|NA|14|TRBJ2-7
TGTGCCAGCAGTTATGATATCCGGACCTACGAGCAGTACTTC
CASSYDIRTYEQYF
>TRBV9|many|NA|13|TRBJ1-1
TGTGCCAGCAGCGTAGCCGGGAACCCTGAAGCTTTCTTT
CASSVAGNPEAFF
>TRBV7-3|NA|TRBD1|14|TRBJ2-2
TGTGCCAGCAGTCGGGACAGGAATACCGGGGAGCTGTTTTTT
CASSRDRNTGELFF
>TRBV19|few|NA|13|TRBJ1-5
TGTGCCAGTAGTATAGGACGAGGCCAGCCCCAGCATTTT
CASSIGRGQPQHF
>TRBV5-1|NA|TRBD1|15|TRBJ1-1
TGCGCCAGCAGAATCGGGCAGGGGGCGCGGACTGAAGCTTTCTTT
CASRIGQGARTEAFF
>TRBV20-1|few|NA|15|TRBJ2-2
TGCAGTGACACCGTGGTAGGGAGGAGCACCGGGGAGCTGTTTTTT
CSDTVVGRSTGELFF
>TRBV6-1|many|TRBD1|14|TRBJ2-5
TGTGCCTCAAGCTGGGACAGGGGAAAAGAGACCCAGTACTTC
CASSWDRGKETQYF
>TRBV9|NA|NA|16|TRBJ2-7
TGTGCCAGCAGCGGATCCCAAAAGGGCGGCGGCCACGAGCAGTACTTC
CASSGSQKGGGHEQYF
>TRBV6-1|few|TRBD1|15|TRBJ2-7
TGTGCCAGCATAACAGGGGGCTGGAGCTCCTACGAGCAGTACTTC
CASITGGWSSYEQYF
>TRBV29-1|few|NA|12|TRBJ2-7
TGCAGCGTCACAGTTAGCTCCTACGAGCAGTACTTC
CSVTVSSYEQYF
>TRBV6-6|many|NA|13|TRBJ2-3
TGTGCCTCAGTTACAGGGCACACAGATACGCAGTATTTT
CASVTGHTDTQYF
>TRBV5-1|few|TRBD1|11|TRBJ2-7
TGCGCCAGCAGCTCGGGACAGGAGAAATTCTTC
CASSSGQEKFF
>TRBV29-1|many|NA|12|TRBJ1-1
TGCAGCGCCGACCTCGGCAGCCTGGAAGCTTTCTTT
CSADLGSLEAFF
>TRBV12-3/TRBV12-4|NA|TRBD1|16|TRBJ1-5
TGTGCCAGCAGTTTTGGGACAGGGGGCCGGAATCAGCCCCAGCATTTT
CASSFGTGGRNQPQHF
>TRBV4-2|few|TRBD2|16|TRBJ2-3
TGTGCCAGCAGCCCCGGGACTAGCGAAACAACAGATACGCAGTATTTT
CASSPGTSETTDTQYF
>TRBV7-6|NA|NA|17|TRBJ2-2
TGTGCCAGCAGCTTAGACAACGGGGGCGCGAACACCGGGGAGCTGTTTTTT
CASSLDNGGANTGELFF
>TRBV7-2|few|TRBD2|15|TRBJ2-5
TGTGCCAGCAGCTCTCAGACTAGCGGGGGAGAGACCCAGTACTTC
CASSSQTSGGETQYF
>TRBV2|few|TRBD1|14|TRBJ2-1
TGTGCCAGCAGTTACAGGGGGTTAATAAATGAGCAGTTCTTC
CASSYRGLINEQFF
>TRBV7-3|many|TRBD1|13|TRBJ1-1
TGTGCCAGCAGCCCACAGGGGGGTACTGAAGCTTTCTTT
CASSPQGGTEAFF
>TRBV6-1|few|TRBD1|17|TRBJ1-1
TGTGCCAGCAGTCGACGGACAGGGGGCGCGGTGGTCACTGAAGCTTTCTTT
CASSRRTGGAVVTEAFF
>TRBV7-9|many|NA|14|TRBJ1-2
TGTGCCAGCAGCTCTTCGGGGGTCCAGCGTGGCTACACCTTC
CASSSSGVQRGYTF
>TRBV12-3/TRBV12-4|many|NA|15|TRBJ1-6
TGTGCCAGCAGTTTAGGTGACAGAAGTAATTCACCCCTCCACTTT
CASSLGDRSNSPLHF
>TRBV11-2|many|NA|14|TRBJ1-2
TGTGCCAGCAGCCCGCTGGGCCCGTGGGACGGCTACACCTTC
CASSPLGPWDGYTF
>TRBV12-3/TRBV12-4|NA|NA|14|TRBJ1-5
TGTGCCAGCAGTCACACCGGGAGCAATCAGCCCCAGCATTTT
CASSHTGSNQPQHF
>TRBV19|few|TRBD2|18|TRBJ2-5
TGTGCCAGTAGTGGTCGGCTAGCGGGAGAGAGGTTCCAAGAGACCCAGTACTTC
CASSGRLAGERFQETQYF
>TRBV5-4|many|TRBD1|16|TRBJ1-1
TGTGCCAGCAGCAGACGACTACGACAGGGGCAGAGTGAAGCTTTCTTT
CASSRRLRQGQSEAFF
>TRBV4-2|NA|TRBD2|16|TRBJ2-1
TGTGCCAGCAGCCAACCGACTAGCGGGGGGGCCGGTGAGCAGTTCTTC
CASSQPTSGGAGEQFF
>TRBV20-1|many|TRBD2|14|TRBJ2-3
TGCAGTGCTGCCGGGACTAGTATAGGGGATACGCAGTATTTT
CSAAGTSIGDTQYF
>TRBV21-1|few|NA|13|TRBJ1-1
TGTGCCAGCAGCAAAGTGGGGAACACTGAAGCTTTCTTT
CASSKVGNTEAFF
>TRBV3-1|NA|NA|13|TRBJ2-7
TGTGCCAGCAGCCAAGAAGATAATGGCGAGCAGTACTTC
CASSQEDNGEQYF
>TRBV12-3/TRBV12-4|NA|TRBD2|16|TRBJ2-7
TGTGCCAGCAGTTTCAGTAGCGGGAGTGACTCCTACGAGCAGTACTTC
CASSFSSGSDSYEQYF
>TRBV3-1|few|TRBD2|18|TRBJ2-3
TGTGCCAGCAGCCGCTGGACTAGCGGGGGGGCTGCAACAGATACGCAGTATTTT
CASSRWTSGGAATDTQYF
>TRBV4-1|many|TRBD1|15|TRBJ1-2
TGCGCCAGCAGCCAAGGATGGGACAGAAAAATTGGCTACACCTTC
CASSQGWDRKIGYTF
>TRBV29-1|many|NA|11|TRBJ2-5
TGCAGCGTTGACTTTGGGGAGACCCAGTACTTC
CSVDFGETQYF
>TRBV6-5|few|NA|16|TRBJ1-6
TGTGCCAGCAGTTACCAGACAAGGACGAATAATTCACCCCTCCACTTT
CASSYQTRTNNSPLHF
>TRBV2|NA|TRBD1|12|TRBJ2-1
TGTGCCGAGGGACAGGGTTACAATGAGCAGTTCTTC
CAEGQGYNEQFF
>TRBV5-1|NA|NA|14|TRBJ2-5
TGCGCCAGCAGCTTGGATGCGGTGCGGGAGACCCAGTACTTC
CASSLDAVRETQYF
>TRBV4-1|many|NA|15|TRBJ1-4
TGCGCCAGCAGCCAATCGGGTACTATGAATGAAAAACTGTTTTTT
CASSQSGTMNEKLFF
>TRBV7-2|NA|NA|16|TRBJ2-3
TGTGCCAGCAGCTCTCATTCTGCGGGGGCCACCAGTACGCAGTATTTT
CASSSHSAGATSTQYF
>TRBV3-1|many|NA|15|TRBJ2-5
TGTGCCAGCAGCCATAGAGGGACTGACCAAGAGACCCAGTACTTC
CASSHRGTDQETQYF